This T cell receptor (beta chain) was sequenced in a study of Graves' ophthalmopathy and Graves' hyperthyroidism. Study-wide context: Samples of peripheral blood were obtained at initial diagnosis, prior to treatment of any kind.

This clonotype was seen repeatedly, ten times or more. V was trimmed by 4 bases and J by 7 bases, leaving 26 bases between them. Germline V lookup: CDR1 LNHDA, CDR2 SQIVND (reference sequence). The CDR3 runs to 17 residues. Scientists amplified the TCR beta CDR3 regions from RNA transcripts. After a first-round RT-PCR with HTBI primers, a second-round multiplex PCR was run. Each CDR3 protein gets one entry after TCRdb re-called the multiplex PCR reads with MiXCR. The sample has some 400,000 distinct CDR3 sequences; 15% to 20% are singletons. Physicians reached a diagnosis by relying on clinical symptoms, serum thyroxine, TRAb, thyroid ultrasound and orbital computed tomography. Isolation of PBMCs was performed using over 9.5 ml of fresh peripheral blood.

The sequence was collected from a woman aged 18 to 35 with Graves' ophthalmopathy. The rearrangement uses TRBV19 and TRBJ2-7, with D maybe TRBD2 (5 bases). Sequencing input: peripheral blood. Here the CDR3 reads CASSSLGPAGAVMEQYF. In nucleotides, the CDR3 is TGTGCCAGTAGTAGTTTAGGGCCAGCTGGAGCGGTTATGGAGCAGTACTTC.